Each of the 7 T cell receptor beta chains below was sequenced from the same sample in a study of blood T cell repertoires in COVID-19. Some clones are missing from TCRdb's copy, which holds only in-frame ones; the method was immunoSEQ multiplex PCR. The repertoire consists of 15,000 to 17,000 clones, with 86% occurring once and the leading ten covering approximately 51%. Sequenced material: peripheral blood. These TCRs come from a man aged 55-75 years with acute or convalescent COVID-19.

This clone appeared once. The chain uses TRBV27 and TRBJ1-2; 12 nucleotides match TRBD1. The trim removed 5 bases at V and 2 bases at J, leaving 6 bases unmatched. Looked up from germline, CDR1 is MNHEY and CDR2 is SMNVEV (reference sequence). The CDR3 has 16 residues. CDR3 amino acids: CASSKTGTGGNYGYTF. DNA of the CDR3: TGTGCCAGCAGTAAAACCGGGACAGGGGGCAACTATGGCTACACCTTC.

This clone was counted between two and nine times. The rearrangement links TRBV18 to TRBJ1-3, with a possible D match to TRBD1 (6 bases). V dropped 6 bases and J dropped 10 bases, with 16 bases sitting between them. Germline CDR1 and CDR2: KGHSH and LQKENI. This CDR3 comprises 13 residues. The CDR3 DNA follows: TGTGCCAGCTCTCTGGACAGCGGCCGAACCATATATTTT. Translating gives CASSLDSGRTIYF.

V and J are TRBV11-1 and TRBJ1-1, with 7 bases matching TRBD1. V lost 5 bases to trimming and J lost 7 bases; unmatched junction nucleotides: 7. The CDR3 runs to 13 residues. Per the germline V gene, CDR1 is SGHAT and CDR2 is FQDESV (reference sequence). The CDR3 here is CASSIGTAFEAFF. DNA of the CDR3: TGTGCCAGCAGCATTGGGACAGCCTTTGAAGCTTTCTTT.

The CDR3: CASSRAGEGTEAFF. DNA of the CDR3: TGTGCCAGCAGTAGAGCGGGGGAAGGCACTGAAGCTTTCTTT. This chain uses TRBV6-2 or TRBV6-3 with TRBJ1-1; a possible D gene is TRBD1 (5 bases). This CDR3 has 14 residues. The V and J ends lost 5 bases and 4 bases respectively, with 14 bases between them. Germline CDR1 reads MNHEY; CDR2 reads SVGEGT.

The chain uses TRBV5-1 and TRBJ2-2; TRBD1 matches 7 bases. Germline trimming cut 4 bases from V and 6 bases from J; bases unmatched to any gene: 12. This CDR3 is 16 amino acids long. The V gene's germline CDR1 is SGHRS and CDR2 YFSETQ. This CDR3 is CASSPTGVVGPGELFF. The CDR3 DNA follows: TGCGCCAGCAGCCCAACAGGGGTAGTAGGGCCCGGGGAGCTGTTTTTT. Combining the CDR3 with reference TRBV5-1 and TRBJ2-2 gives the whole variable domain KAGVTQTPRYLIKTRGQQVTLSCSPISGHRSVSWYQQTPGQGLQFLFEYFSETQRNKGNFPGRFSGRQFSNSRSEMNVSTLELGDSALYLCASSPTGVVGPGELFFGEGSRLTVL.

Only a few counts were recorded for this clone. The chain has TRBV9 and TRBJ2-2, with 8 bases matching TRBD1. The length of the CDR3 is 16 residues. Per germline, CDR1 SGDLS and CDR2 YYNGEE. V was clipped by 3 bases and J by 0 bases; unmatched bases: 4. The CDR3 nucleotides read TGTGCCAGCAGCGCTGGGGACAGGACGAACACCGGGGAGCTGTTTTTT. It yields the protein CASSAGDRTNTGELFF.

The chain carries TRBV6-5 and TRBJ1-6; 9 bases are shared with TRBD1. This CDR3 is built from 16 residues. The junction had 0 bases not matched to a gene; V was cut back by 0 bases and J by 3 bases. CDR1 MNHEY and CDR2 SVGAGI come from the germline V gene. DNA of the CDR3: TGTGCCAGCAGTTACTCGACAGGGGGCTATAATTCACCCCTCCACTTT. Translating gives CASSYSTGGYNSPLHF.